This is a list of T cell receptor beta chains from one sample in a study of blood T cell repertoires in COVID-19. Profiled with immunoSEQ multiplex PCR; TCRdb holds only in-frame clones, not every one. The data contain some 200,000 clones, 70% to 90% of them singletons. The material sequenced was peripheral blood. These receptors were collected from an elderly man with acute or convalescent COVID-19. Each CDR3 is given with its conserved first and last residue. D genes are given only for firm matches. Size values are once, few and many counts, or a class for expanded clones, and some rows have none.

CDR3 DNA: TGTGCCTGCGTGAGGTCTGGGGCCAACGTCCTGACTTTC; CDR3 protein: CACVRSGANVLTF; J gene: TRBJ2-6; D gene: NA; V gene: TRBV28; clone size: few
CDR3 DNA: TGTGCCAGCAGTTCCCGAACCGGGGTCTATGGCTACACCTTC; CDR3 protein: CASSSRTGVYGYTF; J gene: TRBJ1-2; D gene: NA; V gene: TRBV6-5; clone size: NA
CDR3 DNA: TGTGCCAGTAGTGGGCAGGGTGGCAATGAGCAGTTCTTC; CDR3 protein: CASSGQGGNEQFF; J gene: TRBJ2-1; D gene: NA; V gene: TRBV19; clone size: few
CDR3 DNA: TGTGCCAGCGGGACTACCACAGATACGCAGTATTTT; CDR3 protein: CASGTTTDTQYF; J gene: TRBJ2-3; D gene: TRBD2; V gene: TRBV12-3/TRBV12-4; clone size: NA
CDR3 DNA: TGTGCCAGCAGAGACGGGACAGGGTATGAGCAGTTCTTC; CDR3 protein: CASRDGTGYEQFF; J gene: TRBJ2-1; D gene: TRBD1; V gene: TRBV3-1/TRBV3-2; clone size: NA
CDR3 DNA: TGTGCCAGCAGCCCAATAGGCTTCCTCACTATGAACACTGAAGCTTTCTTT; CDR3 protein: CASSPIGFLTMNTEAFF; J gene: TRBJ1-1; D gene: NA; V gene: TRBV5-5; clone size: NA
CDR3 DNA: TGTGCCAGCTCGGGACTAGCGGGGGAAGATACGCAGTATTTT; CDR3 protein: CASSGLAGEDTQYF; J gene: TRBJ2-3; D gene: TRBD2; V gene: TRBV18; clone size: NA
CDR3 DNA: TGTGCCAGCAGCTTGAGGTCTCAGGGGTTCGGGGAGACCCAGTACTTC; CDR3 protein: CASSLRSQGFGETQYF; J gene: TRBJ2-5; D gene: NA; V gene: TRBV5-6; clone size: NA
CDR3 DNA: TGTGCCTGGAATACACAGGCTTCTCGGACCCAGTACTTC; CDR3 protein: CAWNTQASRTQYF; J gene: TRBJ2-5; D gene: NA; V gene: TRBV30; clone size: NA
CDR3 DNA: TGTGCCAGCAACCCTACACAGGGATTGGATTTCGATCAGCCCCAGCATTTT; CDR3 protein: CASNPTQGLDFDQPQHF; J gene: TRBJ1-5; D gene: NA; V gene: TRBV28; clone size: NA
CDR3 DNA: TGTGCCAGCAGCTGGTCGTCTAATAATCCAACCGGGGAGCTGTTTTTT; CDR3 protein: CASSWSSNNPTGELFF; J gene: TRBJ2-2; D gene: NA; V gene: TRBV5-4; clone size: NA
CDR3 DNA: TGTGCCAGCAGCCCCAGGGGGGGACTAGCCTATGAGCAGTTCTTC; CDR3 protein: CASSPRGGLAYEQFF; J gene: TRBJ2-1; D gene: TRBD2; V gene: TRBV7-9; clone size: NA
CDR3 DNA: TGTGCCAGCAGCCAAGGTGCGGCCGGGGAGCTGTTTTTT; CDR3 protein: CASSQGAAGELFF; J gene: TRBJ2-2; D gene: NA; V gene: TRBV3-1/TRBV3-2; clone size: NA
CDR3 DNA: TGTGCCAGCAGTAACTCCGGGACAGCCACCTACGAGCAGTACTTC; CDR3 protein: CASSNSGTATYEQYF; J gene: TRBJ2-7; D gene: TRBD1; V gene: TRBV28; clone size: NA
CDR3 DNA: TGTGCCACCAGTGGAAGACAGGGAAAGGAGGTCAATCAGCCCCAGCATTTT; CDR3 protein: CATSGRQGKEVNQPQHF; J gene: TRBJ1-5; D gene: TRBD1; V gene: TRBV24-1; clone size: once